What follows are 2 T cell receptor beta chains derived from one specimen sequenced in a study of cytomegalovirus exposure and HLA in healthy donors. Both 60 Vbeta primers and 13 Jbeta primers went into the PCR. The protocol was immunoSEQ multiplex PCR, while the TCRdb copy is restricted to in-frame clones and leaves out a portion. The sample holds some 190,000 clones, 65% to 80% seen once. Sequencing used PBMCs. The receptor source for this set is a man aged 25 to 45 in good health and CMV-seropositive.

In its sample, this clone was seen a few times. The chain couples TRBV19 to TRBJ2-1, with 9 nucleotides matching TRBD1. This CDR3 contains 14 residues. The V gene end was trimmed by 10 bases and the J gene end by 7 bases; junction bases not matched to a gene: 11. The germline V gene has CDR1 LNHDA and CDR2 SQIVND (reference sequence). The CDR3 DNA follows: TGTGCCACCCGCCGGGACAGGGCAGGTAATGAGCAGTTCTTC. Residues: CATRRDRAGNEQFF.

The chain is built from TRBV5-6 and TRBJ2-6, with a weak D call TRBD2 (6 bases). Germline V gene data show CDR1 as SGHDT and CDR2 as YYEEEE. Between the trimmed V and J ends, which lost 4 bases and 5 bases, there was a span of 16 bases. This CDR3 has 16 residues. The DNA for the CDR3 is TGTGCCAGCAGCCCGGAGGCGGGGTTTCGGGCCAACGTCCTGACTTTC. Translating it yields CASSPEAGFRANVLTF.